Here is one T cell receptor beta chain with its context. As yet, its antigen is unknown. Per the germline V gene, CDR1 is ENHRY and CDR2 is SYGVKD. The CDR3 extends over 15 amino acids. This sample stems from a study of monozygotic twins with inflammatory bowel disease. Template switching appended UMIs that held a 6-nucleotide sample barcode. TCRdb re-called the 5' RACE reads and shows each CDR3 protein once, DNA omitted. This sample lists around 450,000 distinct CDR3 sequences; its ten largest clones have 2% to 2.5%. Study observations and caveats: No detectable difference in repertoire similarity separated concordant from discordant twins, possibly as a result of limited power.

Sequencing was performed on blood. The chain links TRBV10-3 to TRBJ1-4. The sequence was collected from a human donor with ulcerative colitis or Crohn's disease, or a healthy co-twin of an affected twin (not recorded which). The CDR3 loop is CAIRDSPSTNEKLFF.